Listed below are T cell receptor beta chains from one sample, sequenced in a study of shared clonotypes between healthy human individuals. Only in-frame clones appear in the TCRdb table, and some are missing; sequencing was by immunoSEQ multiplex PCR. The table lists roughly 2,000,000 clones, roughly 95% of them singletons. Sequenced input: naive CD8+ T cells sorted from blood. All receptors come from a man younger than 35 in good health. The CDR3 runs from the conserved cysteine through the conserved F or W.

CASSLSLTDTQYF,TRBV7-3,TRBJ2-3
CASSQVGQGTDTQYF,TRBV4-3,TRBJ2-3
CASRPAGRDTQYF,TRBV9,TRBJ2-3
CASSPGGDEQYF,TRBV7-7,TRBJ2-7
CASRYWDFGNEKLFF,TRBV2,TRBJ1-4
CASSLLGTSREQYF,TRBV11-1,TRBJ2-7
CASSTGFNEQFF,TRBV9,TRBJ2-1
CASIMEGDGYTF,TRBV6-6,TRBJ1-2
CASSDPYGGSFQETQYF,TRBV6-1,TRBJ2-5
CASSFWLGGAAYGYTF,TRBV28,TRBJ1-2
CASSFASLNEQYF,TRBV27,TRBJ2-7
CASSLDGGTSTDTQYF,TRBV27,TRBJ2-3
CANYEAFF,TRBV5-3,TRBJ1-1
CASGAFDTGELFF,TRBV9,TRBJ2-2
CASSLGGAGYGYTF,TRBV7-9,TRBJ1-2
CASRAGDSWAYEQYF,TRBV27,TRBJ2-7
CASSPGGGNTEAFF,TRBV5-1,TRBJ1-1
CASSLIRERTNEKLFF,TRBV28,TRBJ1-4
CASSLTLGIRVEQYF,TRBV5-1,TRBJ2-7
CASSEFAGQADTQYF,TRBV10-1,TRBJ2-3
CASSSLQGAEVYEQYF,TRBV7-9,TRBJ2-7
CASSWGVTSNQPQHF,TRBV19,TRBJ1-5
CASSLDWQHSGNTIYF,TRBV7-8,TRBJ1-3
CAGRLALNNEQFF,TRBV6-6,TRBJ2-1
CATSSSGSGAGELFF,TRBV15,TRBJ2-2
CASSYSPSGKRELFF,TRBV6-5,TRBJ2-2
CATAGGYEQYF,TRBV5-4,TRBJ2-7
CASSLETGGRSGANVLTF,TRBV5-4,TRBJ2-6
CASSQESTGLDEQYF,TRBV4-3,TRBJ2-7
CASSQGTGGIYNSPLHF,TRBV4-1,TRBJ1-6
CASSPQGSSYEQYF,TRBV27,TRBJ2-7
CASGLAPGPEQYF,TRBV12-5,TRBJ2-7
CASSMASKETQYF,TRBV19,TRBJ2-5
CASSLGAAGGSPLHF,TRBV6-5,TRBJ1-6
CASSRGGLAGTNTGELFF,TRBV21-1,TRBJ2-2
CASSYSNLPKYNEQFF,TRBV6-5,TRBJ2-1
CASSILPSSYEQYF,TRBV28,TRBJ2-7
CASSYGQLYNEQFF,TRBV7-9,TRBJ2-1
CASSLGTGENTGELFF,TRBV28,TRBJ2-2
CASSITGATYEQYF,TRBV19,TRBJ2-7
CASSLGGLSGSNNEQYF,TRBV13,TRBJ2-7
CASSIESGELFF,TRBV19,TRBJ2-2
CASSGQGASYEQYF,TRBV27,TRBJ2-7
CASSGTGTDTQYF,TRBV9,TRBJ2-3